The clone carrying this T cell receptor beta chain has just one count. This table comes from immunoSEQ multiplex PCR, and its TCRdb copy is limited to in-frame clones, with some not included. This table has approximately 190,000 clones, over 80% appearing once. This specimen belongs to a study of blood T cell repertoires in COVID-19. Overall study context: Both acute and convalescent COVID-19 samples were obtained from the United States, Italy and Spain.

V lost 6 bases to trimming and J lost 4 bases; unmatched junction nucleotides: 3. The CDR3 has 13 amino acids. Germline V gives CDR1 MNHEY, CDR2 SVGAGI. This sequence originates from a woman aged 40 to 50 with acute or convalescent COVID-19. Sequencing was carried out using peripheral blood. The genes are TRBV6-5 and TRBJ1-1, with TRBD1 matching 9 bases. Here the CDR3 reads CASRRQGGTEAFF. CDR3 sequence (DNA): TGTGCCAGCAGAAGACAGGGGGGCACTGAAGCTTTCTTT.